This record covers a single TCR beta chain. The sample is drawn from a study of shared clonotypes between healthy human individuals. CD45RO-negative, CCR7-selected cells formed the naive CD8 fraction, which excluded terminally differentiated effector memory CD45RA+ cells. Germline values: CDR1 ENHRY, CDR2 SYGVKD. The CDR3 runs to 15 residues. Trimming removed 3 bases from V and 6 bases from J, with 15 bases in between. Measured with immunoSEQ multiplex PCR; TCRdb has only the in-frame clones, and not every one. Found here are some 2,000,000 clones, 85% to 95% of them singletons; the top ten hold 0.9% to 1.4%.

The specimen was naive CD8+ T cells sorted from blood. This receptor was identified in a man aged 18 to 29 in good health. The chain couples TRBV10-3 to TRBJ2-1; maybe TRBD2 (6 bases). CDR3 sequence: CAISDTRERGNEQFF. CDR3 coding DNA: TGTGCCATCAGTGATACCCGGGAGAGAGGCAATGAGCAGTTCTTC.